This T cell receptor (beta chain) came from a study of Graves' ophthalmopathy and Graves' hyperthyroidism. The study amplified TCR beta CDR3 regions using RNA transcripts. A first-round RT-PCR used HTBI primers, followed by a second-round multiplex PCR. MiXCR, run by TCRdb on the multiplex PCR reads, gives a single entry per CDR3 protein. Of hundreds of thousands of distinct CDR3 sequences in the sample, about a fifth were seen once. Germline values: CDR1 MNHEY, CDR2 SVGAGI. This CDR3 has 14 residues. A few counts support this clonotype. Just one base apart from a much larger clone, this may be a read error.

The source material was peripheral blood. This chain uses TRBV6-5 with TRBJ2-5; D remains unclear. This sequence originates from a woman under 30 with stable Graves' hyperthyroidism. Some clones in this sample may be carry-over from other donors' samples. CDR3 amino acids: CASGYGPEEETQYF. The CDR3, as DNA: TGTGCCAGCGGTTACGGCCCAGAAGAAGAGACCCAGTACTTC.